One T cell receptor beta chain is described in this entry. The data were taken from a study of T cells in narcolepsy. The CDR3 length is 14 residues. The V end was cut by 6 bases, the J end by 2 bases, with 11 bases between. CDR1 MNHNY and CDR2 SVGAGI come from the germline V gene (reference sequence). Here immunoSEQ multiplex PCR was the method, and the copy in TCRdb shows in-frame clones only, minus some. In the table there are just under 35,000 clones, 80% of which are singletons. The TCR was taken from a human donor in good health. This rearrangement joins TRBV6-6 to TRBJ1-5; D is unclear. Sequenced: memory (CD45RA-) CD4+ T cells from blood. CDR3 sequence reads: CASSPAAGNQPQHF. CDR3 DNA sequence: TGTGCCAGCAGCCCCGCCGCGGGCAATCAGCCCCAGCATTTT.